One T cell receptor (beta chain) is described in this entry. The target antigen is unknown. This sample was included in a study of CD8+CD57+ T cells in acquired aplastic anemia. Study-level results: Fewer than 35 shared CD8+ CDR3s appeared highly expressed within patients' immunodominant clones.

For sequencing, patients were chosen who had shown expansion of CD8+CD57+ cells by flow cytometry. Every patient had severe acquired aplastic anemia. None of the patients had been given any therapy when their blood was sampled. The V gene's germline CDR1 is LNHDA and CDR2 SQIVND (reference sequence). The V and J ends lost 3 bases and 2 bases respectively, with 11 bases between them. CDR3 length equals 14 residues. The TCR beta profiling, which covered VDJ combination and CDR3 sequence, was carried out using genomic DNA as the template. TCRdb reanalysed the reads using MiXCR and keeps one entry per CDR3 protein. The sample lists approximately 130,000 distinct CDR3 sequences, 50% to 70% occurring once.

V usage is TRBV19 and J usage is TRBJ2-7, with a possible D match to TRBD2 (7 bases). The clonotype originates from a human donor with aplastic anemia. The material sequenced was sorted CD4+, CD8+, or CD8+CD57+ T cells (not recorded which) from PBMCs. The CDR3 nucleotides read TGTGCCAGTAGTATTGCGGGGGCCACCTACGAGCAGTACTTC. It yields the protein CASSIAGATYEQYF.